The next 27 T cell receptor beta chains were all read from a single sample in a study of T cell repertoires in cytomegalovirus infection. TCRdb fed the reads into MiXCR, producing one record per CDR3 protein. The sample shows under 150,000 distinct CDR3 sequences, about 24% of them seen only once. For these receptors, no antigen is known. Sequencing used PBMCs, sequenced either directly or after in vitro stimulation (not recorded which). The receptors were sampled from a human donor in good health (CMV status not recorded). Some clones in this sample may be carry-over from other donors' samples.

This clonotype was observed a few times. The chain is built from TRBV19 and TRBJ2-7; 11 bases align to TRBD2. The CDR3 spans 15 residues. Germline V lookup: CDR1 LNHDA, CDR2 SQIVND (reference sequence). V shed 3 bases and J 2 bases; nucleotides not matched to a gene: 3. This CDR3 is CASSMVAGGTYEQYF. The DNA for the CDR3 is TGTGCCAGTAGTATGGTAGCGGGAGGGACCTACGAGCAGTACTTC.

A remark on this clonotype: Without the conserved terminal phenylalanine or tryptophan, this CDR3 likely stems from a read error. This chain uses TRBV4-1 with TRBJ2-7; D uncertain. The germline V gene has CDR1 MGHRA and CDR2 YSYEKL. The CDR3 has 14 amino acids. V lost 1 base, J lost 4 bases, and 11 bases lay in between. The CDR3 sequence: CASSQVAQKYEQYY. Written as DNA, the CDR3 is TGCGCCAGCAGCCAAGTGGCGCAGAAATACGAGCAGTACTAC.

This clonotype was seen just once. V gene TRBV20-1 combines with J gene TRBJ1-2; 10 nucleotides agree with TRBD1. Per the germline V gene, CDR1 is DFQATT and CDR2 is SNEGSKA (reference sequence). The V and J ends lost 1 base and 8 bases, in that order; junction bases with no gene match: 7. The CDR3 consists of 14 residues. The DNA for the CDR3 is TGCAGTGCTAGAGGCGCCGGGACAGGGGAGGGCTACACCTTC. It codes for CSARGAGTGEGYTF.

This clonotype has only a few counts. The chain joins TRBV12-3 or TRBV12-4 to TRBJ1-5; D is unclear. V shed 2 bases and J shed 2 bases, with 13 bases lying between them. The CDR3 runs to 16 residues. CDR3 sequence: CASSLTLLSGNQPQHF. CDR3 nucleotide sequence: TGTGCCAGCAGTTTAACCCTATTAAGCGGCAATCAGCCCCAGCATTTT.

This clonotype appeared many times. The chain is built from TRBV6-6 and TRBJ2-7, with TRBD2 identical over 9 bases. The CDR3 is made up of 18 amino acids. Germline V lookup: CDR1 MNHNY, CDR2 SVGAGI (reference sequence). Trimming cost V 0 bases and J 0 bases; bases outside gene matches: 9. CDR3 sequence (DNA): TGTGCCAGCAGTTACTCGGGGCTTACTAGCGGGCTCTCCTACGAGCAGTACTTC. Translation gives CASSYSGLTSGLSYEQYF.

V and J are TRBV28 and TRBJ2-7, with D maybe TRBD2 (5 bases). CDR3 size: 11 residues. V was cut by 10 bases and J by 2 bases, with 9 bases left in between. Germline values: CDR1 MDHEN, CDR2 SYDVKM. The CDR3 nucleotides are TGTGCCACAGAGGGTACCTACGAGCAGTACTTC. Translation gives CATEGTYEQYF.

The rearrangement joins TRBV6-5 to TRBJ2-3; 9 nucleotides match TRBD2. The CDR3 covers 16 residues. From germline, CDR1 is MNHEY and CDR2 SVGAGI. Unmatched junction bases numbered 7, after V lost 2 bases and J lost 4 bases. Here the CDR3 DNA reads TGTGCCAGCAGTTACAAGGTAGCGGGAGCATCAGATACGCAGTATTTT. Its translation is CASSYKVAGASDTQYF.

This rearrangement joins TRBV6-2 or TRBV6-3 to TRBJ2-3; TRBD2 is a possible D gene (6 bases). The CDR3 length is 14 residues. Trimming removed 4 bases at V and 3 bases at J, with 11 bases between. Germline CDR1 reads MNHEY; CDR2 reads SVGEGT. The CDR3 protein is CASSWRGWTDTQYF. The CDR3 bases are TGTGCCAGCAGTTGGAGGGGATGGACAGATACGCAGTATTTT.

This clonotype has a count of ten or more. The chain joins TRBV7-2 to TRBJ2-4; TRBD1 is a possible D gene (8 bases). Trimming cost V 3 bases and J 2 bases, with 14 bases left between them. This CDR3 contains 16 residues. From germline, CDR1 is SGHTA and CDR2 FQGNSA. CDR3 sequence reads: CASSLHRGGPKNIQYF. CDR3 DNA: TGTGCCAGCAGCTTGCACAGGGGGGGTCCCAAAAACATTCAGTACTTC.

In this sample, this clonotype turned up many times. This chain connects TRBV7-2 to TRBJ1-5; D call uncertain. The V end lost 5 bases, the J end lost 4 bases, and 12 bases lay between the germline ends. There are 14 residues in the CDR3. Germline CDR1 reads SGHTA; CDR2 reads FQGNSA. The CDR3 region is CASSPVRGNQPQHF. The CDR3 DNA is TGTGCCAGCAGCCCCGTCCGCGGGAATCAGCCCCAGCATTTT.

The chain carries TRBV28 and TRBJ2-5; 7 bases fit TRBD1. With 6 bases clipped from V and 0 bases from J, the junction kept 13 bases outside the gene matches. The CDR3 sequence is 17 residues long. The germline CDR1 and CDR2 sequences are MDHEN and SYDVKM. As DNA, the CDR3 is TGTGCCAGCAGCTCCCCCAATGGGGACAGCTACCAAGAGACCCAGTACTTC. The encoded protein is CASSSPNGDSYQETQYF.

This clonotype has just a few counts. This sequence joins TRBV28 and TRBJ2-7, with 10 bases fitting TRBD2. V was pared by 4 bases and J by 2 bases, with 5 bases of the junction left unmatched. This CDR3 has 15 amino acids. From germline, CDR1 is MDHEN and CDR2 SYDVKM. CDR3 DNA sequence: TGTGCCAGCAGTTCCGGGACTAGCGTAACCTACGAGCAGTACGTC. This encodes CASSSGTSVTYEQYV.

This clonotype was detected many times. The chain employs TRBV4-2 and TRBJ2-5; tentative D call: TRBD1 (5 bases). The germline V gene has CDR1 LGHNA and CDR2 YNFKEQ. V shed 1 base and J shed 1 base, with 19 bases lying between them. The CDR3 runs 18 residues. The CDR3 DNA is TGTGCCAGCAGCCAAGGGGTTACAGGAATTCGGGCCCAAGAGACCCAGTACTTC. This encodes CASSQGVTGIRAQETQYF.

This sequence joins TRBV4-2 and TRBJ2-2; 14 positions agree with TRBD2. The V and J ends lost 1 base and 6 bases, in that order; junction bases with no gene match: 4. CDR3 size: 17 residues. CDR1 is LGHNA and CDR2 is YNFKEQ in the germline V gene. The CDR3 DNA sequence: TGTGCCAGCAGCCAAGGTGGGACTAGCGGGAGTCCCGGGGAGCTGTTTTTT. Translating it yields CASSQGGTSGSPGELFF.

This chain links TRBV7-9 with TRBJ1-2; tentatively, D is TRBD1 (5 bases). Per the germline V gene, CDR1 is SEHNR and CDR2 is FQNEAQ (reference sequence). The CDR3 is made up of 14 amino acids. Trimming stripped 0 bases from V and 0 bases from J, with 5 bases between. The CDR3 DNA reads TGTGCCAGCAGCTTAGCCAGGGCTAACTATGGCTACACCTTC. Residues: CASSLARANYGYTF.

The chain employs TRBV5-5 and TRBJ1-2, with a possible D match to TRBD1 (5 bases). V dropped 4 bases and J dropped 7 bases, with 23 bases sitting between them. Germline V gene data show CDR1 as SGHKS and CDR2 as YYEKEE (reference sequence). The CDR3 contains 16 residues. The CDR3 sequence is CASSQYPGVSASGYTF. The CDR3 DNA reads TGTGCCAGCAGCCAATATCCGGGGGTCAGCGCATCTGGCTACACCTTC. The full variable domain, its missing parts supplied by reference TRBV5-5 and TRBJ1-2, is DAGVTQSPTHLIKTRGQQVTLRCSPISGHKSVSWYQQVLGQGPQFIFQYYEKEERGRGNFPDRFSARQFPNYSSELNVNALLLGDSALYLCASSQYPGVSASGYTFGSGTRLTVV.

The genes are TRBV7-2 and TRBJ1-5; D remains ambiguous. Germline values: CDR1 SGHTA, CDR2 FQGNSA. Trimming removed 6 bases from V and 4 bases from J, with 16 bases in between. The CDR3 consists of 15 residues. Here the CDR3 reads CASRRPGQENQPQHF. DNA of the CDR3: TGTGCCAGCAGACGCCCCGGGCAGGAAAATCAGCCCCAGCATTTT.

This clonotype was seen ten or more times. The chain recombines TRBV7-2 with TRBJ1-2; D is possibly TRBD1 (5 bases). CDR3 size: 14 residues. From germline, CDR1 is SGHTA and CDR2 FQGNSA. Trimming took off 1 base at V and 7 bases at J, with 13 bases between the two ends. Here the CDR3 reads CASSLVGGGSGYTF. The CDR3 DNA reads as TGTGCCAGCAGCTTAGTTGGGGGGGGGAGTGGCTACACCTTC.

Many counts were recorded for this clonotype. The chain is built from TRBV7-2 and TRBJ2-7; D uncertain. The germline V gene encodes CDR1 SGHTA and CDR2 FQGNSA. V was trimmed by 0 bases and J by 0 bases, leaving 15 bases between them. This CDR3 is built from 17 residues. The CDR3 region is CASSLAMGGRSSYEQYF. The DNA of the CDR3 is TGTGCCAGCAGCTTAGCCATGGGCGGTCGAAGCTCCTACGAGCAGTACTTC.

The CDR3 bases are TGCGCCAGCAGCCAGGACAGGGGGAACTATGGCTACACCTTC. This translates into CASSQDRGNYGYTF. This chain joins TRBV4-1 and TRBJ1-2, with TRBD1 matching over 10 bases. The CDR3 length is 14 residues. With V trimmed by 3 bases and J by 2 bases, 0 bases remained unmatched. CDR1 and CDR2 from the germline V gene are MGHRA and YSYEKL.

The chain couples TRBV20-1 to TRBJ2-1; 7 bases match TRBD2. This CDR3 is 13 amino acids long. Germline V gene sequence: CDR1 DFQATT, CDR2 SNEGSKA (reference sequence). Trimming removed 4 bases from V and 7 bases from J; junction bases left unmatched: 7. Here the CDR3 reads CSAMGGPGNEQFF. The CDR3 region has the DNA TGCAGTGCTATGGGAGGGCCGGGAAATGAGCAGTTCTTC.

This clonotype was observed a handful of times. The V call is TRBV6-2 or TRBV6-3, the J call TRBJ2-5; D gene uncertain. CDR1 is MNHEY and CDR2 is SVGEGT in the germline V gene. This CDR3 has 13 amino acids. V shed 6 bases and J shed 5 bases, with 13 bases lying between them. CDR3 sequence reads: CASRPRPLETQYF. As DNA, the CDR3 is TGTGCCAGCAGGCCTCGACCCTTGGAGACCCAGTACTTC.

This clonotype was seen repeatedly, ten times or more. The CDR3 protein is CASSLVFGPFSGANVLTF. DNA of the CDR3: TGTGCCAGCAGCTTAGTTTTTGGGCCCTTCTCTGGGGCCAACGTCCTGACTTTC. This chain joins TRBV7-2 and TRBJ2-6; D unresolved. CDR3 size: 18 residues. Trimming pared 1 base from V and 0 bases from J, leaving 13 bases between. The germline gives CDR1 SGHTA, CDR2 FQGNSA. Combining the CDR3 with reference TRBV7-2 and TRBJ2-6 gives the whole variable domain GAGVSQSPSNKVTEKGKDVELRCDPISGHTALYWYRQSLGQGLEFLIYFQGNSAPDKSGLPSDRFSAERTGGSVSTLTIQRTQQEDSAVYLCASSLVFGPFSGANVLTFGAGSRLTVL.

V usage is TRBV6-2 or TRBV6-3 and J usage is TRBJ1-1; 8 bases fit TRBD1. V shed 6 bases and J 10 bases; nucleotides not matched to a gene: 7. Germline V lookup: CDR1 MNHEY, CDR2 SVGEGT. This CDR3 has 12 residues. CDR3 sequence: CASSGDRGVAFF. The CDR3 bases are TGTGCCAGCAGCGGAGACAGGGGTGTAGCTTTCTTT.

V usage is TRBV7-9 and J usage is TRBJ2-5; 9 bases agree with TRBD2. Per germline, CDR1 SEHNR and CDR2 FQNEAQ (reference sequence). Losses at the gene ends were 6 bases for V and 6 bases for J; bases not matched to a gene: 5. CDR3 size: 13 residues. CDR3 sequence: CASSRAGGQTQYF. The CDR3 region has the DNA TGTGCCAGCAGTCGAGCGGGAGGACAGACCCAGTACTTC. The full variable domain, with the rest looked up from reference TRBV7-9 and TRBJ2-5, is DTGVSQNPRHKITKRGQNVTFRCDPISEHNRLYWYRQTLGQGPEFLTYFQNEAQLEKSRLLSDRFSAERPKGSFSTLEIQRTEQGDSAMYLCASSRAGGQTQYFGPGTRLLVL.

There are a few counts of this clonotype. The chain uses TRBV13 and TRBJ2-1, with 8 bases that match TRBD2. V shed 6 bases and J 0 bases; nucleotides not matched to a gene: 10. The CDR3 has 17 residues. From germline, CDR1 is PRHDT and CDR2 FYEKMQ (reference sequence). Here the CDR3 reads CASRWKGAGVSYNEQFF. The CDR3 nucleotides read TGTGCCAGCAGGTGGAAGGGAGCGGGAGTCTCCTACAATGAGCAGTTCTTC.

The chain couples TRBV12-3 or TRBV12-4 to TRBJ1-5; 8 positions match TRBD1. This CDR3 is built from 14 residues. After removal of 6 bases from V and 4 bases from J, the junction contained 5 bases not matched to a gene. As DNA, the CDR3 is TGTGCCAGCAGACGCGACAGGGGAAATCAGCCCCAGCATTTT. It translates to CASRRDRGNQPQHF.